The sequence of this T cell receptor beta chain was determined in a study of T cell responses to AZD1222 COVID-19 vaccine (dated by TCRdb to the early 2020s). Concerning the study at large: AZD1222 recipients given second doses at about 4 weeks or at about 12 weeks were pooled, since spike-specific TCR depth and breadth were not found to differ between the two schedules. Enrollment into the trials was organized by age into subgroups of 18-55, 56-69 and 70-plus years, and those subgroups contained approximately 160, 26 and 62 TCR-sequenced participants, respectively. A total of over 230 trial participants underwent TCR sequencing, of whom around 210 had received two doses of AZD1222 and some 26 had received two doses of the MenACWY control vaccine. Broad study findings and their caveats: Participants were mostly white British, with more females than males. The authors suggested clonal diversity may have been underestimated. Spike-specific TCR breadth and depth rose significantly after two AZD1222 doses compared with day 0 and with MenACWY recipients. In the small 56-69-year group, the increase in depth fell short of significance, most likely because of low power. Conclusions about previously exposed vaccinees are limited because only a handful of AZD1222 recipients were SARS-CoV-2 seropositive at baseline. Epitopes outside the regions mutated in the B.1.351 and B.1.1.7 variants were reportedly recognized by nearly half of the unique spike-specific TCRs. No day 14 peak-response samples were available, so repertoires were characterized only after the peak T cell response. CD4 TCRs associated with the vaccine covered the entire spike protein, and the dominant responses were in regions 160-218 and 743-854.

From its cysteine to its phenylalanine, the CDR3 spans 15 amino acids. Only the CDR3 region is kept as DNA, spanning 45 bases read in frame from base 1. From the germline V gene (reference sequence), CDR1 is GTSNPN and CDR2 is SVGIG. Clipping removes 3 bases from V and 3 bases from J, with 10 as the unmatched junction base count. The CDR3 regions of human TCRbeta chains were analyzed by immunosequencing. The paper's processing steps were these. TCRs in the repertoires were compared against a reference library of SARS-CoV-2-specific TCRs that had been generated with the MIRA antigen-specificity platform. Breadth was defined as the fraction of unique TCRs that were SARS-CoV-2-associated. Depth was defined as the fraction of total T cells that were SARS-CoV-2-associated. Using the MIRA data, every spike-specific TCR was mapped to the spike region that the TCR reacted to and assigned to either a CD4 or a CD8 class. Log10-transformed breadth and depth values were compared by one-way ANOVA with Sidak's multiple comparisons tests. Imported from immuneACCESS, the table was reduced by TCRdb to in-frame sequences with V and J called. These copies leave out some clones; in studies compared against another copy, an unresolved V gene accounts for under half, and the cause of the remainder is not known. V and J calls and clone size come straight from that table; D and trimming were deduced from the DNA. Present in this sample are 95,000 to 150,000 clones, around 92% of which were seen just once. The leading ten clones occupy 13% to 15% of the sample.

What the time point label conveys for this sample: baseline before first vaccination. Samples from vaccinated people were obtained from the UK trials COV001 and COV002, which included a single-blind randomized controlled phase 2/3 trial of AZD1222 (ChAdOx1 nCoV-19) in healthy adults. For TCRbeta chain sequencing, PBMC samples from trial participants were taken at day 0 and at day 28 after the second dose. In its sample, this clone was seen once. This receptor's antigen is unknown. Per-base qualities were not stored, and no clone one base away is much larger. Sample: peripheral blood, taken on day 0 of AZD1222 vaccination. Rearrangement joined TRBV30 to TRBJ2-7, with 8 junctional bases fitting TRBD2. This TCR derives from an adult in good health. The sequenced DNA: TGTGCCTGGAGCGCCGGGGCGGGAGGAATCTACGAGCAGTACTTC. It encodes CAWSAGAGGIYEQYF.